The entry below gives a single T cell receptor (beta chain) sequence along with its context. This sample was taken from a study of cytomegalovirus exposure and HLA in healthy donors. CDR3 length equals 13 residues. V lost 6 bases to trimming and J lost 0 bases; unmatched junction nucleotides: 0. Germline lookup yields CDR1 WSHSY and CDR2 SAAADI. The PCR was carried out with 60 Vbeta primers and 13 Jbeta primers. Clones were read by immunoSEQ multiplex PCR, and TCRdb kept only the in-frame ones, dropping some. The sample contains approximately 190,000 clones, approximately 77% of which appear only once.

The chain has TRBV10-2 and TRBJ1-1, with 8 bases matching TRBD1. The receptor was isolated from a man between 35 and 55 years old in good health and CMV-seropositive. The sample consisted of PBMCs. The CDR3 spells CASRGQVNTEAFF. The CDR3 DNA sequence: TGCGCCAGCAGGGGACAGGTGAACACTGAAGCTTTCTTT.